The clone carrying this TCR beta chain is a singleton in its sample. The data were obtained in a study of blood T cell repertoires in COVID-19. Study overall: PBMCs, B-cell-depleted T cells, or T cells were the source of the cDNA or gDNA that made up the material.

The study recruited people aged roughly 18 to 100 years across around 23 US areas. The study assigned cohorts using participant-reported clinical history. In the original workflow: Estimation of nucleated cell counts relied on the amplification of reference gene primers. TCRdb's copy holds only in-frame clones and misses some; the assay was immunoSEQ multiplex PCR. Clonal size and the V and J genes are those of that table, whereas D and trimming came from the DNA. The table includes over 250,000 clones, nearly 90% detected once. Germline CDR1 is GTSNPN and CDR2 is SVGIG (reference sequence). V was pared by 3 bases and J by 3 bases, with 11 bases between. The CDR3 covers 13 residues.

V gene TRBV30 combines with J gene TRBJ1-2; D remains unclear. The TCR sequence derives from a woman in her sixties who had recovered from COVID-19. The source material was PBMCs or T cells enriched from blood (not recorded which). CDR3 in DNA: TGTGCCTGGAGAGGACTGGTCGACTATGGCTACACCTTC. Residues: CAWRGLVDYGYTF.